A selection of T cell receptor beta chains follows, all from one sample in a study of CD8 T cells in ankylosing spondylitis. TCRdb used MiXCR to reprocess the 5' RACE reads, holding one entry per CDR3 protein. The sample has around 140,000 distinct CDR3 sequences; over 15% are singletons. The specimen was blood, either unsorted or a sorted T cell fraction (not recorded which). Source of these receptors: a male donor with ankylosing spondylitis. Each CDR3 is given with its conserved first and last residue. A D gene is named only where the DNA matches it firmly. Not every row has a clone size; where given, it reads once, few, many or a size class.

d_call,clone_size,cdr3_length,v_call,j_call,cdr3_nt,cdr3_aa
TRBD2,NA,15,TRBV5-1,TRBJ2-7,TGCGCCAGCAGCTTGGAACTAGCGGCCGTCTACGAGCAGTACTTC,CASSLELAAVYEQYF
NA,NA,14,TRBV5-6,TRBJ2-5,TGTGCCAGCAGCTTGGGGGACGGTCAAGAGACCCAGTACTTC,CASSLGDGQETQYF
TRBD2,NA,18,TRBV6-2/TRBV6-3,TRBJ2-1,TGTGCCAGCAGTTACTCGACGTCCGGGACTAGCGGTTACAATGAGCAGTTCTTC,CASSYSTSGTSGYNEQFF
TRBD1,few,17,TRBV7-9,TRBJ2-7,TGTGCCAGCAGCTTAGCGAAGGGGGCCCTAAGCTCCTACGAGCAGTACTTC,CASSLAKGALSSYEQYF
NA,NA,16,TRBV27,TRBJ2-5,TGTGCCAGCAGTCAAGGTCGGGCAGTCCATCCAGAGACCCAGTACTTC,CASSQGRAVHPETQYF
TRBD1,NA,14,TRBV7-8,TRBJ2-4,TGTGCCAGCAGCGCACCCGGGACAGGGAACATTCAGTACTTC,CASSAPGTGNIQYF
TRBD1,NA,16,TRBV27,TRBJ2-5,TGTGCCAGCAGTACCTCCGGGACAGGGGGCAGGGAGACCCAGTACTTC,CASSTSGTGGRETQYF
NA,many,14,TRBV10-3,TRBJ2-7,TGTGCCATCAGTGATCTCTTGACGAACTACGAGCAGTACTTC,CAISDLLTNYEQYF
NA,once,14,TRBV28,TRBJ2-7,TGTGCCAGCCGGATCTGGGAAGGAAATTACAAGCAGTACTTC,CASRIWEGNYKQYF
NA,few,13,TRBV11-2,TRBJ2-1,TGTGCCAGCAGCTTAGGGTACGAGCATGAGCAGTTCTTC,CASSLGYEHEQFF
NA,few,15,TRBV7-8,TRBJ1-2,TGTGCCAGCAGCCCGAGACCCCCGAGGAGCTATGGCTACACCTTC,CASSPRPPRSYGYTF
NA,few,14,TRBV24-1,TRBJ2-2,TGTGCCACCAGTGATTGGACAGCGACCGGGGAGCTGTTTTTT,CATSDWTATGELFF
NA,few,15,TRBV12-3/TRBV12-4,TRBJ2-7,TGTGCCAGCAGTGTCGGGGGATTCGCCGTCTACGAGCAGTACTTC,CASSVGGFAVYEQYF
NA,NA,14,TRBV14,TRBJ1-2,TGTGCCAGCAGCCAAGGCGTGACAGTATATGGCTACACCTTC,CASSQGVTVYGYTF
NA,few,11,TRBV27,TRBJ2-3,TGTGCCACCGGACCCGGCGATACGCAGTATTTT,CATGPGDTQYF
NA,NA,13,TRBV27,TRBJ2-7,TGTGCCAGCAGTTTTGGCAGTCTTTACGAGCAGTACTTC,CASSFGSLYEQYF